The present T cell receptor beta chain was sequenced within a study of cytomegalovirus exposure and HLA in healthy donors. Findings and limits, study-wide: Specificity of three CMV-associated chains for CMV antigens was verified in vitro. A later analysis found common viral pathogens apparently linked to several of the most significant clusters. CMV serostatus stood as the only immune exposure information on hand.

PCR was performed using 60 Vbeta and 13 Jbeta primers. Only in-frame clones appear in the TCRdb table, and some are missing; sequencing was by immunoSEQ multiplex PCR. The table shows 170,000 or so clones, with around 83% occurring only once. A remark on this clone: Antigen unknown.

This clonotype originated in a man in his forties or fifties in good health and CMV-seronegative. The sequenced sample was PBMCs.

CDR3 nucleotide sequence: TGTGCCAGCCGTAACGGACTAGCGCGCACAGATACGCAGTATTTT. Its protein is CASRNGLARTDTQYF. The chain joins TRBV6-6 to TRBJ2-3, with TRBD2 identical over 9 bases. This CDR3 has 15 amino acids. J gave up 1 base and V 8 bases, and 7 bases lay outside the gene matches. CDR1 MNHNY and CDR2 SVGAGI come from the germline V gene (reference sequence).